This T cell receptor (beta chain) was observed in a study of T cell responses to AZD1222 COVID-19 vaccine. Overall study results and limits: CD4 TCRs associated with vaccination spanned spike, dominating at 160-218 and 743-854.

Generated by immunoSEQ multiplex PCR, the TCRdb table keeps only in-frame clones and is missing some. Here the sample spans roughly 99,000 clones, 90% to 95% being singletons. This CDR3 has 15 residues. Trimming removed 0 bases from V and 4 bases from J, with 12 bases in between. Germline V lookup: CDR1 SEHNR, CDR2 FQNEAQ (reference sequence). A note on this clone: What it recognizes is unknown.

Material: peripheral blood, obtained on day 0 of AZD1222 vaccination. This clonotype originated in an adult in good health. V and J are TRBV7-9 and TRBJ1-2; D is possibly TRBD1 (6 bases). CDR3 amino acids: CASSLATGQSYGYTF. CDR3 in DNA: TGTGCCAGCAGCTTAGCAACCGGACAGAGCTATGGCTACACCTTC.